Below are 22 T cell receptor beta chains sequenced from a single sample in a study of OX40 agonist ivuxolimab in advanced cancers. Profiling relied on immunoSEQ multiplex PCR, and the TCRdb table lists in-frame clones only, not all of them. The sample holds about 46,000 clones, roughly three quarters seen once. The sequencing used CD4+ or CD8+ T cells sorted from blood, collected in a trial of the OX40 agonist ivuxolimab. Receptors originate from an adult with an advanced solid tumor such as melanoma, head and neck, liver or kidney cancer.

This chain links TRBV7-3 with TRBJ2-3; D might be TRBD1 (7 bases). Germline CDR1 SGHTA, CDR2 FQGTGA. Trimming removed 5 bases at V and 11 bases at J, with 17 bases between. CDR3 size: 13 residues. In DNA, the CDR3 is TGTGCCAGCAGCCCCCTTGGGGGGACAGAGCAGTATTTT. Translated: CASSPLGGTEQYF.

The chain links TRBV6-1 to TRBJ1-2; tentative D call: TRBD1 (5 bases). The germline gives CDR1 MNHNS, CDR2 SASEGT. Trimming took 11 bases from V and 8 from J, leaving 18 bases between them. This CDR3 contains 12 residues. This CDR3 reads CAASHRTYGYTF. CDR3 in DNA: TGTGCCGCCAGCCACAGGACATACGGCTACACCTTC.

The V gene is TRBV18, the J gene TRBJ1-1; no firm D call. Germline CDR1 KGHSH, CDR2 LQKENI. The germline V and J ends were trimmed by 6 bases and 1 base, with 9 bases remaining between them. The CDR3 is 13 amino acids. Here the CDR3 DNA reads TGTGCCAGCTCCCTGGCCGGGAACACTGAAGCTTTCTTT. Amino acids: CASSLAGNTEAFF.

Written as DNA, the CDR3 is TGTGCCAGCAGCTTACGACAGGGCCCCTCCTACGAGCAGTACTTC. Translated, it gives CASSLRQGPSYEQYF. J is TRBJ2-7 and V is TRBV13; TRBD1 aligns across 7 bases. The CDR3 covers 15 residues. The germline CDR1 and CDR2 sequences are PRHDT and FYEKMQ (reference sequence). Trimming cost V 2 bases and J 0 bases; bases outside gene matches: 4.

The chain has TRBV7-9 and TRBJ1-4; 9 positions agree with TRBD1. Unmatched junction bases numbered 11, after V lost 5 bases and J lost 7 bases. Germline V gene sequence: CDR1 SEHNR, CDR2 FQNEAQ (reference sequence). The CDR3 is 16 amino acids. The CDR3 region is CASSPALGQGSEKLFF. DNA for the CDR3: TGTGCCAGCAGCCCCGCCCTGGGACAGGGTAGTGAAAAACTGTTTTTT.

The chain couples TRBV7-9 to TRBJ2-1; 9 bases agree with TRBD2. V shed 5 bases, J shed 7 bases, and the junction held 9 bases outside the gene matches. CDR3 size: 15 residues. Germline-derived CDR1 and CDR2 are SEHNR and FQNEAQ (reference sequence). The CDR3 coding sequence is TGTGCCAGCAGCGCGACTAGCGGCCCTTGGAATGAGCAGTTCTTC. This gives the protein CASSATSGPWNEQFF. The whole variable domain, remainder taken from reference TRBV7-9 and TRBJ2-1, is DTGVSQNPRHKITKRGQNVTFRCDPISEHNRLYWYRQTLGQGPEFLTYFQNEAQLEKSRLLSDRFSAERPKGSFSTLEIQRTEQGDSAMYLCASSATSGPWNEQFFGPGTRLTVL.

The chain uses TRBV6-6 and TRBJ1-2; 7 nucleotides align to TRBD1. Germline V gene lookup returns CDR1 MNHNY and CDR2 SVGAGI (reference sequence). V shed 4 bases and J 7 bases; nucleotides not matched to a gene: 6. There are 13 residues in the CDR3. The CDR3 DNA follows: TGTGCCAGCAGTTTAAACAGGGGAAGTGGCTACACCTTC. Translation: CASSLNRGSGYTF.

This chain connects TRBV7-2 to TRBJ1-3, with 9 nucleotides matching TRBD1. Germline CDR1 and CDR2: SGHTA and FQGNSA. CDR3 size: 15 residues. With V trimmed by 3 bases and J by 4 bases, 4 bases remained unmatched. CDR3 sequence: CASSFGTGKGNTIYF. CDR3 coding DNA: TGTGCCAGCAGCTTCGGGACAGGGAAAGGAAACACCATATATTTT. Full variable domain (remainder filled in from reference TRBV7-2 and TRBJ1-3): GAGVSQSPSNKVTEKGKDVELRCDPISGHTALYWYRQSLGQGLEFLIYFQGNSAPDKSGLPSDRFSAERTGGSVSTLTIQRTQQEDSAVYLCASSFGTGKGNTIYFGEGSWLTVV.

CDR3 residues: CASSLEGGTGNQPQHF. The CDR3 nucleotides read TGCGCCAGCAGCTTGGAGGGGGGCACGGGCAATCAGCCCCAGCATTTT. The chain carries TRBV5-1 and TRBJ1-5; D possibly corresponds to TRBD1 (6 bases). Trimming removed 0 bases from V and 2 bases from J, with 12 bases in between. The CDR3 loop spans 16 amino acids. Germline assignment: CDR1 SGHRS and CDR2 YFSETQ.

The gene calls are TRBV6-5 and TRBJ1-5, with D unclear. V gave up 4 bases and J gave up 1 base, with 14 bases separating them. The germline V gene encodes CDR1 MNHEY and CDR2 SVGAGI. The CDR3 has 16 amino acids. As DNA, the CDR3 is TGTGCCAGCAGTTTCAGGAGAGTGGACAGCAATCAGCCCCAGCATTTT. Protein product: CASSFRRVDSNQPQHF.

In its sample, this clone was seen once. This rearrangement joins TRBV7-3 to TRBJ1-2, with TRBD1 matching over 9 bases. This CDR3 spans 15 amino acids. V dropped 3 bases and J dropped 6; count of bases not matched to a gene: 8. Germline assignment: CDR1 SGHTA and CDR2 FQGTGA. CDR3 DNA sequence: TGTGCCAGCAGCTTGTTTCGGACAGGGGAAGATGGCTACACCTTC. Protein sequence: CASSLFRTGEDGYTF.

V and J are TRBV18 and TRBJ1-2; D uncertain. This CDR3 comprises 12 residues. The germline gives CDR1 KGHSH, CDR2 LQKENI. Between the trimmed V and J ends, which lost 3 bases and 8 bases, there was a span of 10 bases. CDR3 sequence (DNA): TGTGCCAGCTCACCCTACCGCGAGGGCTACACCTTC. Translating gives CASSPYREGYTF.

The chain employs TRBV7-9 and TRBJ1-3; D not certain. Germline CDR1 SEHNR, CDR2 FQNEAQ (reference sequence). The CDR3 has 14 amino acids. V lost 8 bases to trimming and J lost 0 bases, with 11 bases between them. This chain's CDR3 is CASGLLGSGNTIYF. In DNA form, the CDR3 reads TGTGCCAGCGGGCTTTTGGGCTCTGGAAACACCATATATTTT.

This chain joins TRBV7-2 and TRBJ1-2; 8 nucleotides align to TRBD1. CDR1 SGHTA and CDR2 FQGNSA come from the germline V gene. Unmatched junction bases numbered 3, after V lost 3 bases and J lost 6 bases. The CDR3 is 13 amino acids. CDR3 coding DNA: TGTGCCAGCAGCTTTTCAGGGGGCGATGGCTACACCTTC. Encoded protein: CASSFSGGDGYTF.

V is TRBV5-6 and J is TRBJ2-5; 7 bases are shared with TRBD2. Germline lookup yields CDR1 SGHDT and CDR2 YYEEEE. CDR3 length: 14 amino acids. J was trimmed by 7 bases and V by 2 bases; bases with no gene match: 8. The chain's CDR3 is CASSFGLVQGTQYF. The CDR3 DNA sequence: TGTGCCAGCAGCTTTGGACTAGTCCAGGGGACCCAGTACTTC.

This clone has a single count. The rearrangement joins TRBV7-9 to TRBJ1-1; no firm D call. Trimming took 3 bases from V and 6 from J, leaving 8 bases between them. Germline loops: CDR1 SEHNR, CDR2 FQNEAQ (reference sequence). The CDR3 totals 12 residues. CDR3 coding DNA: TGTGCCAGCAGCTTCGGGTCCGCTGAAGCTTTCTTT. This sequence encodes CASSFGSAEAFF. Using reference TRBV7-9 and TRBJ1-1 for the parts outside the CDR3, the full variable domain is DTGVSQNPRHKITKRGQNVTFRCDPISEHNRLYWYRQTLGQGPEFLTYFQNEAQLEKSRLLSDRFSAERPKGSFSTLEIQRTEQGDSAMYLCASSFGSAEAFFGQGTRLTVV.

The rearrangement joins TRBV10-1 to TRBJ2-5; 9 bases agree with TRBD2. V lost 2 bases, J lost 4 bases, and 14 bases stayed unmatched. Germline V gives CDR1 WNHNN, CDR2 SYGVQD (reference sequence). This CDR3 is 18 amino acids long. The CDR3 bases are TGCGCCAGCAGTGAGGGGGTAGCGGGAGCTGGTGGGGGAGAGACCCAGTACTTC. It translates to CASSEGVAGAGGGETQYF.

This CDR3 is CASSKVIGNTGELFF. The CDR3 DNA is TGTGCCAGTAGTAAGGTCATAGGGAACACCGGGGAGCTGTTTTTT. The chain is built from TRBV19 and TRBJ2-2; D is ambiguous. With 4 bases removed from V and 1 base from J, the gap between germline ends came to 10 bases. Per the germline V gene, CDR1 is LNHDA and CDR2 is SQIVND (reference sequence). This CDR3 is built from 15 residues.

The rearrangement links TRBV5-1 to TRBJ1-5, with 7 bases aligning to TRBD1. CDR3 size: 16 residues. From germline, CDR1 is SGHRS and CDR2 YFSETQ. V shed 3 bases, J shed 2 bases, and the junction held 8 bases outside the gene matches. This CDR3 reads CASSWTGMNGNQPQHF. For the CDR3, the DNA is TGCGCCAGCAGCTGGACAGGCATGAATGGCAATCAGCCCCAGCATTTT.

The chain employs TRBV11-3 and TRBJ2-3, with 9 bases matching TRBD2. V trimming: 5 bases; J trimming: 5 bases; junction bases outside the gene matches: 5. Germline V CDR1 and CDR2: SGHNT, YENEEA. The CDR3 spans 14 residues. The chain's CDR3 is CASSRAGGKDTQYF. The CDR3 coding sequence is TGTGCCAGCAGCAGAGCGGGGGGAAAAGATACGCAGTATTTT.

The chain carries TRBV11-2 and TRBJ2-5; tentatively, D is TRBD2 (7 bases). The V end was cut by 4 bases, the J end by 5 bases, with 20 bases between. The CDR3 loop spans 16 amino acids. CDR1 and CDR2 from the germline V gene are SGHAT and FQNNGV. As DNA, the CDR3 is TGTGCCAGCAGCTCTCGGGGGGCCGAGGCGAGGGAGACCCAGTACTTC. The encoded protein is CASSSRGAEARETQYF.

This clone was observed a few times. This chain connects TRBV5-4 to TRBJ1-4; D is possibly TRBD1 (6 bases). Germline V CDR1 and CDR2: SGHNT, YYREEE (reference sequence). The CDR3 contains 14 residues. Trimming removed 2 bases at V and 1 base at J, with 6 bases between. The CDR3 protein is CASSLGGTNEKLFF. In DNA form, the CDR3 reads TGTGCCAGCAGCTTAGGGGGAACTAATGAAAAACTGTTTTTT.